The 29 T cell receptor beta chains given below trace back to one sample, sequenced in a study of shared clonotypes between healthy human individuals. Libraries were prepared by immunoSEQ multiplex PCR; TCRdb keeps only in-frame clonotypes and omits some of them. This sample has 1,400,000 or so clones, with 98% to 99% found just once. Sequenced input: naive CD4+ T cells sorted from blood. Indicated subset: CD45RA+ positively selected. These receptors originate from a man aged 30-40 years in good health.

This chain links TRBV27 with TRBJ1-1, with 8 bases lining up with TRBD1. J gave up 1 base and V 4 bases, and 5 bases lay outside the gene matches. Germline V gene sequence: CDR1 MNHEY, CDR2 SMNVEV (reference sequence). The CDR3 is 15 residues long. For the CDR3, the DNA is TGTGCCAGCAGTTCCCTGGACAGGGCGAACACTGAAGCTTTCTTT. Protein sequence: CASSSLDRANTEAFF.

Points on this clone: Additional DNA sequences in this sample encode the identical CDR3. This chain joins TRBV7-6 and TRBJ2-1; D uncertain. Germline CDR1 reads SGHVS; CDR2 reads FNYEAQ. V was cut by 4 bases and J by 6 bases, with 7 bases left in between. This CDR3 has 12 amino acids. The CDR3 nucleotides are TGTGCCAGCAGCTCGCGCGTCAATGAGCAGTTCTTC. Its translation is CASSSRVNEQFF.

This clone was picked up one time. The rearrangement joins TRBV10-2 to TRBJ1-5; the D gene is possibly TRBD1 (6 bases). From germline, CDR1 is WSHSY and CDR2 SAAADI. The CDR3 sequence is 14 residues long. Trimming pared 5 bases from V and 0 bases from J, leaving 8 bases between. This CDR3 reads CASSKQGSNQPQHF. The CDR3 DNA reads TGCGCCAGCAGTAAACAGGGTAGCAATCAGCCCCAGCATTTT.

The chain links TRBV18 to TRBJ2-1; D may be TRBD2 (5 bases). The V end was cut by 2 bases, the J end by 6 bases, with 20 bases between. The length of the CDR3 is 17 residues. Germline assignment: CDR1 KGHSH and CDR2 LQKENI. CDR3 sequence reads: CASSPRYGGPDPNEQFF. CDR3 nucleotide sequence: TGTGCCAGCTCACCAAGGTACGGCGGGCCGGACCCCAATGAGCAGTTCTTC.

The chain has TRBV30 and TRBJ1-4, with D possibly TRBD1 on 6 matching bases. CDR3 length: 19 residues. The germline gives CDR1 GTSNPN, CDR2 SVGIG (reference sequence). V dropped 2 bases and J dropped 2 bases, with 24 bases sitting between them. The CDR3 spells CAWSPRYGGSGGTNEKLFF. The CDR3 nucleotides are TGTGCCTGGAGTCCACGCTACGGGGGCTCGGGGGGGACTAATGAAAAACTGTTTTTT.

V is TRBV27 and J is TRBJ2-1; 12 nucleotides match TRBD2. Losses at the gene ends were 6 bases for V and 3 bases for J; bases not matched to a gene: 9. Germline V lookup: CDR1 MNHEY, CDR2 SMNVEV (reference sequence). This CDR3 is built from 17 residues. The CDR3 region is CASSRRLAGALYNEQFF. Here the CDR3 DNA reads TGTGCCAGCAGCAGACGACTAGCGGGAGCCCTCTACAATGAGCAGTTCTTC.

The chain carries TRBV10-1 and TRBJ2-1; 9 bases are shared with TRBD2. In germline, CDR1 is WNHNN, CDR2 SYGVQD (reference sequence). This CDR3 region has 16 residues. J lost 4 bases, V lost 1 base, and 5 bases had no gene match. The CDR3 sequence: CASSEWTSADYNEQFF. In DNA form, the CDR3 reads TGCGCCAGCAGTGAGTGGACTAGCGCGGATTACAATGAGCAGTTCTTC.

V usage is TRBV7-3 and J usage is TRBJ1-1; a possible D gene is TRBD1 (5 bases). Germline values: CDR1 SGHTA, CDR2 FQGTGA. Trimming took off 5 bases at V and 3 bases at J, with 10 bases between the two ends. CDR3 size: 13 residues. CDR3 DNA: TGTGCCAGCAGCAACACGGGGGACACTGAAGCTTTCTTT. It encodes CASSNTGDTEAFF.

The chain has TRBV13 and TRBJ2-3, with 7 positions matching TRBD2. The CDR3 has 18 residues. V shed 5 bases, J shed 2 bases, and the junction held 16 bases outside the gene matches. Looked up from germline, CDR1 is PRHDT and CDR2 is FYEKMQ (reference sequence). The CDR3 nucleotides are TGTGCCAGCAGCCCCAGTTTAGTGGGAGGGGCCCACACAGATACGCAGTATTTT. As protein: CASSPSLVGGAHTDTQYF.

This chain links TRBV15 with TRBJ1-2; D remains unclear. There are 14 residues in the CDR3. V was cut by 0 bases and J by 4 bases, with 9 bases left in between. Germline V gene sequence: CDR1 LNHNV, CDR2 YYDKDF (reference sequence). The CDR3 sequence is CATSRDKLLYGYTF. CDR3 bases: TGTGCCACCAGCAGAGATAAACTGCTCTATGGCTACACCTTC. Supplemented by reference TRBV15 and TRBJ1-2, the full variable domain reads DAMVIQNPRYQVTQFGKPVTLSCSQTLNHNVMYWYQQKSSQAPKLLFHYYDKDFNNEADTPDNFQSRRPNTSFCFLDIRSPGLGDTAMYLCATSRDKLLYGYTFGSGTRLTVV.

The chain combines TRBV28 with TRBJ2-7; TRBD1 matches 10 bases. Germline V lookup: CDR1 MDHEN, CDR2 SYDVKM. The CDR3 has 15 amino acids. The V and J ends lost 0 bases and 3 bases, in that order; junction bases with no gene match: 2. The CDR3 reads CASSLWGQGYYEQYF. CDR3 nucleotides: TGTGCCAGCAGTTTATGGGGACAGGGGTACTACGAGCAGTACTTC.

The rearrangement links TRBV5-1 to TRBJ1-1, with 8 nucleotides matching TRBD1. Unmatched junction bases numbered 5, after V lost 2 bases and J lost 5 bases. CDR1 is SGHRS and CDR2 is YFSETQ in the germline V gene. This CDR3 is 14 amino acids long. The CDR3 spells CASSLAGGVTEAFF. The CDR3 region has the DNA TGCGCCAGCAGCTTAGCAGGGGGCGTAACTGAAGCTTTCTTT.

The chain uses TRBV5-6 and TRBJ1-2; no clear D gene. Germline V gives CDR1 SGHDT, CDR2 YYEEEE. CDR3 length equals 13 residues. V gave up 2 bases and J gave up 8 bases, with 13 bases separating them. In DNA form, the CDR3 reads TGTGCCAGCAGCTTTGAGGGCGCCGGGGGCTACACCTTC. It yields the protein CASSFEGAGGYTF.

This chain connects TRBV4-2 to TRBJ1-4; D ambiguous. The CDR3 sequence is 15 residues long. CDR1 and CDR2 from the germline V gene are LGHNA and YNFKEQ. The V end was cut by 4 bases, the J end by 10 bases, with 19 bases between. CDR3 region: CASSPSRGSVGKLFF. Here the CDR3 DNA reads TGTGCCAGCAGCCCAAGTCGGGGAAGCGTCGGAAAACTGTTTTTT.

CDR3 residues: CASSLQGKEQFF. The CDR3 DNA sequence: TGTGCCAGCAGCTTACAGGGGAAAGAGCAGTTCTTC. The chain is built from TRBV28 and TRBJ2-1; TRBD1 aligns across 7 bases. The V segment lost 6 bases and the J segment 10 bases; nucleotides outside the gene matches: 6. Germline-derived CDR1 and CDR2 are MDHEN and SYDVKM. This CDR3 comprises 12 residues.

The J gene is TRBJ2-7, the V gene TRBV28, with TRBD1 matching 9 bases. V was pared by 1 base and J by 3 bases, with 4 bases of the junction left unmatched. Germline V lookup: CDR1 MDHEN, CDR2 SYDVKM. The CDR3 sequence is 15 residues long. The CDR3 protein is CASSLLDRGVYEQYF. CDR3 DNA sequence: TGTGCCAGCAGTTTATTAGACAGGGGGGTCTACGAGCAGTACTTC.

In its sample, this clone was seen once. This rearrangement joins TRBV25-1 to TRBJ1-2; D may be TRBD1 (5 bases). Germline loops: CDR1 MGHDK, CDR2 SYGVNS. The CDR3 runs 12 residues. The V and J ends lost 7 bases and 3 bases respectively, with 9 bases between them. CDR3 amino acids: CASKDTDYGYTF. CDR3 in DNA: TGTGCCAGCAAGGACACGGACTATGGCTACACCTTC.

V and J are TRBV6-1 and TRBJ2-3, with 8 positions matching TRBD1. After removal of 6 bases from V and 6 bases from J, the junction contained 11 bases not matched to a gene. The CDR3 sequence is 15 residues long. Germline assignment: CDR1 MNHNS and CDR2 SASEGT. The CDR3 nucleotides are TGTGCCAGCAGCCCACTGACAGGGGCCAGGGATACGCAGTATTTT. This translates into CASSPLTGARDTQYF.

The V call is TRBV10-3, the J call TRBJ2-1; TRBD2 aligns across 11 bases. V lost 6 bases, J lost 8 bases, and 6 bases stayed unmatched. Germline V gene sequence: CDR1 ENHRY, CDR2 SYGVKD. CDR3 length: 14 residues. This chain's CDR3 is CAIRTSGNSHEQFF. CDR3 sequence (DNA): TGTGCCATCAGGACTAGCGGGAATTCACATGAGCAGTTCTTC.

This rearrangement joins TRBV5-5 to TRBJ1-5, with a tentative D call TRBD1 (6 bases). CDR1 SGHKS and CDR2 YYEKEE come from the germline V gene (reference sequence). Trimming stripped 0 bases from V and 5 bases from J, with 15 bases between. The CDR3 consists of 16 residues. CDR3 nucleotide sequence: TGTGCCAGCAGCTTGGCGGCAGGGGCCCGTCATCAGCCCCAGCATTTT. Amino acids: CASSLAAGARHQPQHF.

This chain joins TRBV7-2 and TRBJ2-5; 13 bases match TRBD2. Germline V gives CDR1 SGHTA, CDR2 FQGNSA. V was pared by 5 bases and J by 1 base, with 13 bases of the junction left unmatched. The CDR3 loop spans 19 amino acids. The CDR3 DNA reads as TGTGCCAGCAGCCAAGCGGGACTAGCGGGACACCAACTCCAAGAGACCCAGTACTTC. Protein sequence: CASSQAGLAGHQLQETQYF.

The chain joins TRBV11-2 to TRBJ2-6; D unclear. Germline assignment: CDR1 SGHAT and CDR2 FQNNGV. This CDR3 is 19 amino acids long. Trimming left V 5 bases short and J 0 bases short, with 20 bases between. In DNA, the CDR3 is TGTGCCAGCAGCCCCGTTCGGAGCACCCGGACCTCTGGGGCCAACGTCCTGACTTTC. Translating it yields CASSPVRSTRTSGANVLTF.

The J gene is TRBJ2-7, the V gene TRBV15; 8 bases line up with TRBD1. The CDR3 totals 16 residues. Germline V gives CDR1 LNHNV, CDR2 YYDKDF (reference sequence). The V segment lost 0 bases and the J segment 1 base; nucleotides outside the gene matches: 5. This chain's CDR3 is CATSRDPDRGSYEQYF. The CDR3, as DNA: TGTGCCACCAGCAGAGACCCCGACAGGGGTTCCTACGAGCAGTACTTC.

Note on this clone: At one boundary the junction diverges from the germline segment, which might be a read error. The rearrangement links TRBV7-2 to TRBJ2-5; 9 nucleotides line up with TRBD2. CDR3 size: 12 residues. The germline gives CDR1 SGHTA, CDR2 FQGNSA. The CDR3 region has the DNA TGTGCTAGCAGCGGGAGGACGAAGACCCAGTACTTC. As protein: CASSGRTKTQYF.

This sequence joins TRBV19 and TRBJ2-1, with D tentatively TRBD1 or TRBD2 (5 bases each). V lost 8 bases and J lost 2, with 16 bases in between. Germline CDR1 reads LNHDA; CDR2 reads SQIVND (reference sequence). This CDR3 contains 15 residues. The CDR3 here is CASGMRGWPYNEQFF. The DNA of the CDR3 is TGTGCCAGTGGAATGAGGGGATGGCCCTACAATGAGCAGTTCTTC.

The chain recombines TRBV6-5 with TRBJ1-2, with 7 bases matching TRBD1. This CDR3 spans 16 amino acids. V lost 0 bases to trimming and J lost 0 bases; unmatched junction nucleotides: 4. In germline, CDR1 is MNHEY, CDR2 SVGAGI. The DNA of the CDR3 is TGTGCCAGCAGTTACTCGGACAGGAGATCTAACTATGGCTACACCTTC. This translates into CASSYSDRRSNYGYTF.

The chain carries TRBV30 and TRBJ2-7; D remains unclear. V gave up 4 bases and J gave up 0 bases, with 13 bases separating them. The CDR3 loop spans 14 amino acids. The germline V gene encodes CDR1 GTSNPN and CDR2 SVGIG (reference sequence). The CDR3 nucleotides read TGTGCCTGGAATCTACCTCCGGGCTCCTACGAGCAGTACTTC. Protein product: CAWNLPPGSYEQYF.

The genes are TRBV4-1 and TRBJ2-3; D is uncertain. CDR1 and CDR2 (germline): MGHRA, YSYEKL. V dropped 0 bases and J dropped 4 bases, with 8 bases sitting between them. CDR3 length equals 14 residues. The CDR3 coding sequence is TGCGCCAGCAGCCAAGATCCCCCCCCAGATACGCAGTATTTT. This encodes CASSQDPPPDTQYF.

The chain has TRBV2 and TRBJ2-5, with D maybe TRBD1 (5 bases). V gave up 3 bases and J gave up 2 bases, with 10 bases separating them. The CDR3 covers 14 residues. CDR1 and CDR2 from the germline V gene are SNHLY and FYNNEI. CDR3 nucleotides: TGTGCCAGCAGTGAGAGACAGAAACAAGAGACCCAGTACTTC. Translated: CASSERQKQETQYF.